These 14 T cell receptor beta chains were all obtained from the same sample, sequenced in a study of blood T cells in healthy people across ages. It was with a sample-barcoded 5' primer and a J-beta primer mix that a second PCR of roughly 7 to 11 cycles was run. TCRdb called the 5' RACE reads again in MiXCR, with one record for every CDR3 protein. This sample has more than 800,000 distinct CDR3 sequences, with 35% to 55% found just once. The sample comprised blood. Receptors originate from a woman aged 55-70 years in good health.

The table lists this clonotype with a count of one. The rearrangement joins TRBV30 to TRBJ1-2; 11 bases map to TRBD1. The junction had 2 bases not matched to a gene; V was cut back by 3 bases and J by 2 bases. This CDR3 contains 14 residues. The germline CDR1 and CDR2 sequences are GTSNPN and SVGIG (reference sequence). CDR3 nucleotides: TGTGCCTGGAGGGGGGACAGGGGGAACTATGGCTACACCTTC. It specifies CAWRGDRGNYGYTF. The full variable domain, in which reference TRBV30 and TRBJ1-2 provide the parts outside the CDR3, is SQTIHQWPATLVQPVGSPLSLECTVEGTSNPNLYWYRQAAGRGLQLLFYSVGIGQISSEVPQNLSASRPQDRQFILSSKKLLLSDSGFYLCAWRGDRGNYGYTFGSGTRLTVV.

The rearrangement uses TRBV20-1 and TRBJ2-1, with D perhaps TRBD1 (5 bases). There are 15 residues in the CDR3. Germline CDR1 and CDR2: DFQATT and SNEGSKA (reference sequence). V dropped 5 bases and J dropped 9 bases, with 23 bases sitting between them. The CDR3 reads CSAEKGLEVFGEQFF. The CDR3 DNA follows: TGCAGTGCTGAAAAGGGGCTAGAGGTTTTCGGTGAGCAGTTCTTC.

V and J are TRBV13 and TRBJ1-1; D may be TRBD1 (5 bases). V was cut by 4 bases and J by 1 base, with 16 bases left in between. The germline CDR1 and CDR2 sequences are PRHDT and FYEKMQ (reference sequence). The CDR3 covers 16 residues. In nucleotides, the CDR3 is TGTGCCAGCAGCTCCACCCCTGACAGACAGAACACTGAAGCTTTCTTT. The encoded protein is CASSSTPDRQNTEAFF. Together with reference TRBV13 and TRBJ1-1, the CDR3 gives the full variable domain: AAGVIQSPRHLIKEKRETATLKCYPIPRHDTVYWYQQGPGQDPQFLISFYEKMQSDKGSIPDRFSAQQFSDYHSELNMSSLELGDSALYFCASSSTPDRQNTEAFFGQGTRLTVV.

The chain has TRBV12-3 or TRBV12-4 and TRBJ2-5; TRBD1 agrees at 9 bases. This CDR3 spans 17 amino acids. Unmatched junction bases numbered 12, after V lost 5 bases and J lost 2 bases. Here the CDR3 DNA reads TGTGCCAGCAGTCCCCACACCACGGACAGGGGACAAGAGACCCAGTACTTC. Protein product: CASSPHTTDRGQETQYF.

This clonotype was counted a few times. The chain has TRBV28 and TRBJ2-5; D call uncertain. V lost 8 bases, J lost 2 bases, and 3 bases lay in between. CDR1 MDHEN and CDR2 SYDVKM come from the germline V gene. The CDR3 has 10 amino acids. CDR3 sequence reads: CASQQETQYF. The CDR3 nucleotides are TGTGCCAGCCAACAAGAGACCCAGTACTTC.

The chain has TRBV12-3 or TRBV12-4 and TRBJ2-1, with TRBD2 matching over 8 bases. The CDR3 runs 17 residues. With 7 bases clipped from V and 4 bases from J, the junction kept 15 bases outside the gene matches. The CDR3 sequence: CASTAASAGGPYNEQFF. Here the CDR3 DNA reads TGTGCCAGCACAGCGGCTAGCGCGGGGGGACCTTACAATGAGCAGTTCTTC.

V is TRBV6-2 or TRBV6-3 and J is TRBJ2-3; D unresolved. This CDR3 comprises 14 residues. The germline V and J ends were trimmed by 6 bases and 4 bases, with 14 bases remaining between them. Germline V gene data show CDR1 as MNHEY and CDR2 as SVGEGT. Written as DNA, the CDR3 is TGTGCCAGCAGCCTTAGGATGAGTTCAGATACGCAGTATTTT. Protein: CASSLRMSSDTQYF.

This clonotype has only a few counts. The chain recombines TRBV6-5 with TRBJ1-5; no clear D. CDR3 length equals 14 residues. The V end was cut by 6 bases, the J end by 7 bases, with 16 bases between. Germline V gives CDR1 MNHEY, CDR2 SVGAGI. CDR3 in DNA: TGTGCCAGCAGCCCCTTATCGGGCGGGCAGCCCCAGCATTTT. It translates to CASSPLSGGQPQHF.

A note on this clonotype: This may come from a read error, since a much larger clone is one base off. The chain joins TRBV25-1 to TRBJ1-2; possibly TRBD1 for D (6 bases). Germline CDR1 reads MGHDK; CDR2 reads SYGVNS. CDR3 length: 13 amino acids. Trimming took off 4 bases at V and 6 bases at J, with 12 bases between the two ends. CDR3 bases: TGTGCCAGCAGTGGGGGGGCCGTAAATGGCTACACCTTC. Protein sequence: CASSGGAVNGYTF.

The chain employs TRBV6-1 and TRBJ2-7; tentatively, D is TRBD2 (6 bases). Per germline, CDR1 MNHNS and CDR2 SASEGT. The V and J ends lost 6 bases and 2 bases respectively, with 14 bases between them. The CDR3 sequence is 14 residues long. This CDR3 reads CASRGEAETYEQYF. As DNA, the CDR3 is TGTGCCAGCAGGGGGGAGGCAGAAACCTACGAGCAGTACTTC.

The chain recombines TRBV10-3 with TRBJ2-7; 7 positions agree with TRBD1. From germline, CDR1 is ENHRY and CDR2 SYGVKD. CDR3 size: 14 residues. V shed 3 bases and J 5 bases; nucleotides not matched to a gene: 7. The CDR3 DNA reads as TGTGCCATCAGTGAAGAACAGGGGCCCCACGAGCAGTACTTC. Residues: CAISEEQGPHEQYF.

The V gene is TRBV4-1, the J gene TRBJ2-7, with 9 bases matching TRBD2. This CDR3 spans 16 amino acids. With 3 bases clipped from V and 6 bases from J, the junction kept 12 bases outside the gene matches. Germline lookup yields CDR1 MGHRA and CDR2 YSYEKL. For the CDR3, the DNA is TGCGCCAGCAGCCATTTTAGCGGGGGACGGGGGGGCGAGCAGTACTTC. Protein product: CASSHFSGGRGGEQYF.

The chain carries TRBV29-1 and TRBJ2-7, with TRBD2 matching over 13 bases. V dropped 4 bases and J dropped 7; count of bases not matched to a gene: 16. The CDR3 has 17 residues. Germline V gene lookup returns CDR1 SQVTM and CDR2 ANQGSEA. The CDR3 DNA is TGCAGCGTTGGCGGACTAGCGGGAGCTGGGGCCAATGGGGAGCAGTACTTC. Amino acids: CSVGGLAGAGANGEQYF.

This chain joins TRBV10-3 and TRBJ2-5, with a possible D match to TRBD1 (6 bases). The V end lost 6 bases, the J end lost 5 bases, and 16 bases lay between the germline ends. The CDR3 is 14 residues long. In germline, CDR1 is ENHRY, CDR2 SYGVKD. CDR3 loop: CAISRDKALETQYF. Written as DNA, the CDR3 is TGTGCCATCAGCCGGGACAAGGCGCTGGAGACCCAGTACTTC.